A selection of T cell receptor beta chains follows, all from one sample in a study of sequential checkpoint blockade in melanoma. Profiling relied on immunoSEQ multiplex PCR, and the TCRdb table lists in-frame clones only, not all of them. The sample contains about 6,100 clones, roughly 50% of which appear only once. The sequencing here drew on CD8+ T cells sorted from blood (inferred from file names), taken from a patient given nivolumab and ipilimumab in sequence. These receptors all stem from a human patient with melanoma. Some clones in this sample may be carry-over from other donors' samples. CDR3s include the opening cysteine and the closing phenylalanine or tryptophan. Fields, in order: V gene, clone size, J gene, D gene, CDR3 DNA, CDR3 protein. D genes are given only for firm matches. For some rows the clone size is stated as once, few or many, or as a class when expanded; others skip it.

TRBV7-6	.	TRBJ2-7	TRBD1	TGTGCCAGCAGCTTCGGACAGGGAGAAGCCTACGAGCAGTACTTC	CASSFGQGEAYEQYF
TRBV21-1	few	TRBJ1-6	.	TGTGCTTGCAATAAAGGTGGCAGTCCTTTCAGGAATTCACCCCTCCACTTT	CACNKGGSPFRNSPLHF
TRBV2	.	TRBJ2-7	.	TGTGCCACGGGAGGGGGCTTAGACGAGCAGTACTTC	CATGGGLDEQYF
TRBV28	few	TRBJ2-6	.	TGTGCCAGCAGTTCGGGAGGGGCCAACGTCCTGACTTTC	CASSSGGANVLTF
TRBV4-1	few	TRBJ1-2	TRBD1	TGCGCCAGCAGCCACGGACAGGGGGCTTCTGGCTACACCTTC	CASSHGQGASGYTF
TRBV7-3	.	TRBJ2-7	TRBD1	TGTGCCAGCAGCCCGCGACACCCGGGACAGGGGTATAGGGAGCAGTACTTC	CASSPRHPGQGYREQYF
TRBV4-1	.	TRBJ1-1	TRBD1	TGCGCCAGCAGCCTAGTACAGGGGGGTGGCACTGAAGCTTTCTTT	CASSLVQGGGTEAFF
TRBV7-8	.	TRBJ2-7	TRBD1	TGTGCCAGCAGCTCAAGACAGGGATTGTACGAGCAGTACTTC	CASSSRQGLYEQYF
TRBV2	.	TRBJ1-1	TRBD1	TGTGCCAGCAGTGAAGCGCTTCCGGGACAGATGAACACTGAAGCTTTCTTT	CASSEALPGQMNTEAFF
TRBV7-9	few	TRBJ2-7	TRBD1	TGTGCCAGCAGCCAGGGACAGGGGCACGAGCAGTACTTC	CASSQGQGHEQYF
TRBV21-1	few	TRBJ2-7	.	TGTGCCAGCAGCACCCCAGACACAGCGCAGTACTTC	CASSTPDTAQYF